The clone carrying this TCR beta chain came up once. Antigen: not known. V lost 0 bases and J lost 9, with 6 bases in between. The CDR3 is 12 amino acids. Germline loops: CDR1 MGHRA, CDR2 YSYEKL. The data were obtained in a study of cytomegalovirus exposure and HLA in healthy donors. Study-wide points: Associated with cytomegalovirus, according to the listing, were around 160 TCR beta chains. In a later analysis, at a false discovery rate of 0.05, about 17,000 TCR beta sequences matched HLA alleles. Previous analysis showed most TCR beta V segments were productive about 87% or about 30% of the time.

Amplification used 60 Vbeta primers and 13 Jbeta primers. Data came from immunoSEQ multiplex PCR; TCRdb stores just in-frame clones and leaves some out. The profile shows some 200,000 clones, 75% to 85% of them singletons. The chain carries TRBV4-1 and TRBJ1-3; D gene unclear. This receptor was obtained from a boy under 18 in good health and CMV-seronegative. The sequencing sample was made of PBMCs. This chain's CDR3 is CASSQDGVTIYF. CDR3 sequence (DNA): TGCGCCAGCAGCCAAGACGGTGTCACCATATATTTT.